These T cell receptor beta chains were read from a single sample in a study of cytomegalovirus exposure and HLA in healthy donors. This table comes from immunoSEQ multiplex PCR, and its TCRdb copy is limited to in-frame clones, with some not included. The repertoire includes tens of thousands of clones, 77% of them detected once, and around 3.2% sits in the top ten. The sample was PBMCs. Receptor source: a man aged 45-65 years in good health and CMV-seropositive. Each CDR3 is given with its conserved first and last residue. The D gene is left open where the match is weak. Rows may omit the clone size; those that give it use once, few, many or a size class.

J	length	V	size	D	CDR3	DNA
TRBJ2-3	16	TRBV7-9	-	TRBD2	CASSLWVLAGGGAQYF	TGTGCCAGCAGCTTATGGGTTCTAGCGGGAGGAGGGGCGCAGTATTTT
TRBJ2-7	15	TRBV14	-	-	CASSHGFPEGYEQYF	TGTGCCAGCAGCCATGGTTTTCCGGAGGGTTACGAGCAGTACTTC
TRBJ1-2	17	TRBV18	-	TRBD1	CASSPGQGFNEDYGYTF	TGTGCCAGCTCGCCTGGACAGGGTTTTAATGAGGACTATGGCTACACCTTC
TRBJ2-7	16	TRBV6-5	few	TRBD2	CASSYSLAGRAGEQYF	TGTGCCAGCAGTTACTCGCTGGCCGGGAGGGCCGGAGAGCAGTACTTC
TRBJ1-3	15	TRBV19	-	-	CASHPSQGNGNTIYF	TGTGCCAGCCACCCGAGCCAGGGGAACGGAAACACCATATATTTT
TRBJ1-2	13	TRBV5-6	-	-	CASSLTGFEGYTF	TGTGCCAGCAGCTTGACAGGGTTCGAAGGCTACACCTTC
TRBJ1-1	12	TRBV6-5	-	-	CASRTRQAEAFF	TGTGCCAGCAGAACCAGACAGGCAGAAGCTTTCTTT
TRBJ2-6	19	TRBV27	-	TRBD1	CASRLLGTGVASGANVLTF	TGTGCCAGCAGGTTACTAGGGACAGGGGTTGCCTCTGGGGCCAACGTCCTGACTTTC
TRBJ1-2	13	TRBV2	-	-	CASIPGLWDGYTF	TGTGCCAGCATTCCGGGACTCTGGGATGGCTACACCTTC
TRBJ2-7	24	TRBV7-1	-	TRBD2	CASSSLRSGVAGPLYPKPPHEQYF	TGTGCCAGCAGCTCTCTAAGGAGTGGGGTAGCGGGACCACTGTATCCTAAACCTCCCCACGAGCAGTACTTC